The sequence of this T cell receptor beta chain was determined in a study of blood T cell repertoires in COVID-19. Study-level information: The United States, Italy and Spain were the sources of the acute and convalescent COVID-19 samples.

This CDR3 has 15 amino acids. V lost 5 bases and J lost 2; bases outside the gene matches: 6. Germline V gene sequence: CDR1 SGHNT, CDR2 YYREEE (reference sequence). TCRdb's table, derived via immunoSEQ multiplex PCR, lists solely in-frame clones and lacks some. The data contain about 97,000 clones, approximately 81% of them seen just once; the ten biggest clones take up around 2%. The origin of this receptor is an older woman with active or convalescent COVID-19. Specimen: peripheral blood. The genes are TRBV5-4 and TRBJ2-5; 10 bases are a match to TRBD2. This CDR3 is CASSYSGGPQETQYF. DNA of the CDR3: TGTGCCAGCAGTTATAGCGGGGGGCCGCAAGAGACCCAGTACTTC. The full variable domain, with the rest looked up from reference TRBV5-4 and TRBJ2-5, is ETGVTQSPTHLIKTRGQQVTLRCSSQSGHNTVSWYQQALGQGPQFIFQYYREEENGRGNFPPRFSGLQFPNYSSELNVNALELDDSALYLCASSYSGGPQETQYFGPGTRLLVL.